This T cell receptor beta chain was captured by sequencing in a study of blood T cell repertoires in COVID-19. Sequencing was performed with immunoSEQ multiplex PCR; in TCRdb, only in-frame clones are kept and a portion is missing. The sample holds more than 80,000 clones, around 87% seen once. The CDR3 loop spans 14 amino acids. Germline V gene lookup returns CDR1 GTSNPN and CDR2 SVGIG (reference sequence). V trimming: 3 bases; J trimming: 6 bases; junction bases outside the gene matches: 8. The sequence was obtained from a middle-aged man with acute or convalescent COVID-19. This rearrangement joins TRBV30 to TRBJ1-5, with 7 bases lining up with TRBD1. Sequencing was performed on peripheral blood. CDR3 bases: TGTGCCTGGAGAACTCGACAGGGTGGTCAGCCCCAGCATTTT. Amino acids: CAWRTRQGGQPQHF.